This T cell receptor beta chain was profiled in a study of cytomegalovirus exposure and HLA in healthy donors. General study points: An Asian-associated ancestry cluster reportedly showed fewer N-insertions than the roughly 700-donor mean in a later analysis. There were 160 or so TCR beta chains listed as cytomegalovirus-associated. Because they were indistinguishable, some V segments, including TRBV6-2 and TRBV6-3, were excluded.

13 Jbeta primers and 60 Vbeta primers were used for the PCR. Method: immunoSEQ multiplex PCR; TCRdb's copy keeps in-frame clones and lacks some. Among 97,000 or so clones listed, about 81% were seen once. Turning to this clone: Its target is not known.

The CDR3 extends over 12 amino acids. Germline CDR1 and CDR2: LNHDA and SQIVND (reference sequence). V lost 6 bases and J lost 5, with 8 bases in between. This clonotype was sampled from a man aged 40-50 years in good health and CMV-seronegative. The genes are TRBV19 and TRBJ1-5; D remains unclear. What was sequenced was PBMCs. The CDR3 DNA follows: TGTGCCAGTAGACATCAGGATCAGCCCCAGCATTTT. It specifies CASRHQDQPQHF.